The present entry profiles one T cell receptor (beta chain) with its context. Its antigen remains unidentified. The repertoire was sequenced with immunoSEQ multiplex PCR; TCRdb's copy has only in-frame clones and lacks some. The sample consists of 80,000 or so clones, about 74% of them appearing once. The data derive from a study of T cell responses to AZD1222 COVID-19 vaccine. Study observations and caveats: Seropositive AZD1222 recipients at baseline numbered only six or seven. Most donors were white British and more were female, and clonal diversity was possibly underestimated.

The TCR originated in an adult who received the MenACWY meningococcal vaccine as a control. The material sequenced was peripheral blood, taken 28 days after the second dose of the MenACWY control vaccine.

CDR3 residues: CATGTGTGGNEQFF. The CDR3 DNA reads TGTGCCACCGGGACCGGGACAGGGGGCAATGAGCAGTTCTTC. This chain links TRBV10-3 with TRBJ2-1; 11 nucleotides align to TRBD1. Trimming cost V 10 bases and J 6 bases; bases outside gene matches: 8. The CDR3 runs 14 residues. CDR1 and CDR2 (germline): ENHRY, SYGVKD.